The 29 T cell receptor beta chains listed next were all sequenced from one sample in a study of T-cell reconstitution after alpha-beta-depleted transplantation in children. Preparation of the TCRbeta library was carried out with unique molecular identifiers. TCRdb recomputed calls from the PCR reads with MiXCR, one row per CDR3 protein. In the table there are 530,000 or so distinct CDR3 sequences, 25% to 30% of which are singletons. Sequenced material: PBMCs, taken before TCRalphabeta/CD19-depleted stem cell transplant. The receptor set was obtained from a boy younger than two with Wiskott-Aldrich syndrome, due to receive a stem cell transplant.

The chain uses TRBV10-3 and TRBJ2-3; D remains ambiguous. This CDR3 has 17 amino acids. V lost 0 bases, J lost 4 bases, and 17 bases lay in between. Germline V CDR1 and CDR2: ENHRY, SYGVKD. The CDR3 sequence is CAISESWAGAVADTQYF. CDR3 DNA: TGTGCCATCAGTGAGTCATGGGCAGGAGCAGTAGCAGATACGCAGTATTTT.

This chain connects TRBV10-3 to TRBJ2-5; TRBD2 matches 10 bases. Germline V gene lookup returns CDR1 ENHRY and CDR2 SYGVKD. CDR3 length: 13 residues. The V segment lost 5 bases and the J segment 11 bases; nucleotides outside the gene matches: 8. This chain's CDR3 is CAISPGTSVRQYF. In DNA, the CDR3 is TGTGCCATCAGTCCCGGGACTAGCGTGAGGCAGTACTTC.

There are a few counts of this clonotype. The chain carries TRBV14 and TRBJ1-1; no clear D gene. V shed 3 bases and J shed 3 bases, with 8 bases lying between them. Germline V gives CDR1 SGHDN, CDR2 FVKESK. CDR3 size: 13 residues. CDR3 nucleotides: TGTGCCAGCAGCCAGGTGGCGGACACTGAAGCTTTCTTT. The encoded protein is CASSQVADTEAFF.

The gene calls are TRBV15 and TRBJ1-1; no reliable D call. This CDR3 comprises 16 residues. Germline CDR1 LNHNV, CDR2 YYDKDF (reference sequence). V lost 0 bases and J 10 bases, leaving 21 bases between the germline ends. The DNA for the CDR3 is TGTGCCACCAGCAGAGATCTTGAGACCCTTCTCTTAGGAGCTTTCTTT. Translating it yields CATSRDLETLLLGAFF. Looking up the rest from reference TRBV15 and TRBJ1-1 gives the full variable domain: DAMVIQNPRYQVTQFGKPVTLSCSQTLNHNVMYWYQQKSSQAPKLLFHYYDKDFNNEADTPDNFQSRRPNTSFCFLDIRSPGLGDTAMYLCATSRDLETLLLGAFFGQGTRLTVV.

This rearrangement joins TRBV11-2 to TRBJ2-2, with 8 bases identical to TRBD2. Germline-derived CDR1 and CDR2 are SGHAT and FQNNGV. J gave up 3 bases and V 4 bases, and 4 bases lay outside the gene matches. The CDR3 is 15 amino acids. The chain's CDR3 is CASSYHGGDTGELFF. The CDR3 region has the DNA TGTGCCAGCAGCTATCACGGGGGGGACACCGGGGAGCTGTTTTTT.

This clonotype came up a few times. The gene calls are TRBV10-3 and TRBJ2-5; D may correspond to TRBD1 or TRBD2 (7 bases each). With 5 bases removed from V and 4 bases from J, the gap between germline ends came to 14 bases. Germline V gives CDR1 ENHRY, CDR2 SYGVKD. CDR3 length equals 14 residues. The CDR3 DNA sequence: TGTGCCATCAGTAGAACAGGGGAGGGAGAGACCCAGTACTTC. This translates into CAISRTGEGETQYF.

The rearrangement uses TRBV27 and TRBJ1-6, with D hard to call. Trimming left V 6 bases short and J 7 bases short, with 13 bases between. This CDR3 spans 14 amino acids. Germline assignment: CDR1 MNHEY and CDR2 SMNVEV (reference sequence). CDR3: CASSFGRINSPLHF. The DNA for the CDR3 is TGTGCCAGCAGCTTCGGACGGATCAATTCACCCCTCCACTTT.

This clonotype was seen only a few times. The chain carries TRBV20-1 and TRBJ1-2, with 7 bases lining up with TRBD1. CDR3 size: 13 residues. The germline V gene encodes CDR1 DFQATT and CDR2 SNEGSKA (reference sequence). The chain's CDR3 is CSLRRTGGQGYTF. The CDR3 DNA follows: TGCAGCCTCAGGAGAACTGGGGGACAGGGCTACACCTTC.

The chain is built from TRBV6-1 and TRBJ1-1, with unresolved D. The V gene's germline CDR1 is MNHNS and CDR2 SASEGT. V lost 4 bases and J 2 bases, leaving 14 bases between the germline ends. This CDR3 has 15 residues. The CDR3 spells CASSVAHTLNTEAFF. As DNA, the CDR3 is TGTGCCAGCAGTGTAGCCCATACCCTAAACACTGAAGCTTTCTTT.

The rearrangement joins TRBV11-2 to TRBJ2-1, with 9 bases fitting TRBD2. CDR1 SGHAT and CDR2 FQNNGV come from the germline V gene. The trim removed 5 bases at V and 7 bases at J, leaving 6 bases unmatched. The CDR3 has 14 amino acids. CDR3 nucleotides: TGTGCCAGCAGCCGGGGACTAGCAACGAATGAGCAGTTCTTC. Translating gives CASSRGLATNEQFF.

This clonotype was counted between two and nine times. The chain employs TRBV9 and TRBJ2-5; a weak D match, TRBD1 (5 bases). Per germline, CDR1 SGDLS and CDR2 YYNGEE. The ends were cut back, 0 bases at V and 3 bases at J, with 9 bases in the middle. The CDR3 totals 14 residues. DNA of the CDR3: TGTGCCAGCAGCGTAGGCGCCAGGGAAGAGACCCAGTACTTC. It is translated as CASSVGAREETQYF.

In its sample, this clonotype was seen a few times. This chain links TRBV29-1 with TRBJ2-3; tentative D call: TRBD2 (5 bases). This CDR3 has 11 residues. Germline V lookup: CDR1 SQVTM, CDR2 ANQGSEA. V lost 6 bases and J 2 bases, leaving 6 bases between the germline ends. The CDR3 protein is CSVRDTDTQYF. In nucleotides, the CDR3 is TGCAGCGTGAGGGACACAGATACGCAGTATTTT.

The CDR3 sequence: CASSGKDRVGGRAIYEQYF. CDR3 nucleotides: TGCGCCAGCAGCGGAAAGGACAGGGTCGGCGGGAGGGCCATTTACGAGCAGTACTTC. V gene TRBV5-1 combines with J gene TRBJ2-7; tentative D call: TRBD2 (9 bases). The germline V and J ends were trimmed by 4 bases and 4 bases, with 30 bases remaining between them. The length of the CDR3 is 19 residues. Germline loops: CDR1 SGHRS, CDR2 YFSETQ.

This clonotype was observed a few times. V and J are TRBV10-3 and TRBJ2-7, with 9 positions matching TRBD1. The V gene's germline CDR1 is ENHRY and CDR2 SYGVKD. Trimming removed 10 bases from V and 2 bases from J; junction bases left unmatched: 6. CDR3 length: 13 amino acids. This CDR3 reads CATSQGATYEQYF. The CDR3 DNA sequence: TGTGCCACCTCACAGGGGGCCACCTACGAGCAGTACTTC.

The chain has TRBV12-3 or TRBV12-4 and TRBJ2-2; 11 bases are shared with TRBD1. The V and J ends lost 5 bases and 4 bases, in that order; junction bases with no gene match: 6. This CDR3 is 16 amino acids long. DNA for the CDR3: TGTGCCAGCAGTCTAGGACAGGGGGCCGGCACCGGGGAGCTGTTTTTT. Translation: CASSLGQGAGTGELFF.

This clonotype was observed a handful of times. V and J are TRBV10-3 and TRBJ2-5; 8 positions agree with TRBD2. Germline CDR1 is ENHRY and CDR2 is SYGVKD. CDR3 length: 14 residues. The trim removed 3 bases at V and 4 bases at J, leaving 4 bases unmatched. CDR3 in DNA: TGTGCCATCAGTGAAATCAGCGGGAGAGAGACCCAGTACTTC. Amino acid sequence: CAISEISGRETQYF.

The rearrangement uses TRBV5-1 and TRBJ2-3, with a tentative D call TRBD2 (6 bases). Trimming removed 2 bases at V and 2 bases at J, with 9 bases between. The CDR3 is made up of 14 amino acids. CDR1 and CDR2 (germline): SGHRS, YFSETQ. In nucleotides, the CDR3 is TGCGCCAGCAGCTTTCGCGGGGCCACAGATACGCAGTATTTT. Its translation is CASSFRGATDTQYF. The full variable domain, with the rest looked up from reference TRBV5-1 and TRBJ2-3, is KAGVTQTPRYLIKTRGQQVTLSCSPISGHRSVSWYQQTPGQGLQFLFEYFSETQRNKGNFPGRFSGRQFSNSRSEMNVSTLELGDSALYLCASSFRGATDTQYFGPGTRLTVL.

The chain employs TRBV5-1 and TRBJ2-1; TRBD2 matches at 9 bases. Germline V gene lookup returns CDR1 SGHRS and CDR2 YFSETQ. CDR3 length equals 13 residues. Trimming removed 2 bases from V and 10 bases from J; junction bases left unmatched: 4. This CDR3 reads CASSFAGGPEQFF. DNA of the CDR3: TGCGCCAGCAGCTTCGCGGGAGGGCCCGAGCAGTTCTTC.

This chain connects TRBV2 to TRBJ2-2, with D possibly called TRBD1 or TRBD2 (5 bases each). CDR1 SNHLY and CDR2 FYNNEI come from the germline V gene. Trimming took off 7 bases at V and 3 bases at J, with 30 bases between the two ends. The CDR3 is 20 residues long. CDR3 sequence: CASKKTNYPDWTSYTGELFF. The CDR3 DNA sequence: TGTGCCAGCAAGAAAACCAATTACCCGGACTGGACATCTTACACCGGGGAGCTGTTTTTT.

This clonotype was found a few times. The chain combines TRBV28 with TRBJ2-5, with unresolved D. V lost 4 bases and J 1 base, leaving 13 bases between the germline ends. There are 15 residues in the CDR3. Germline V CDR1 and CDR2: MDHEN, SYDVKM. CDR3 residues: CASSSYGLVQETQYF. The CDR3 DNA reads as TGTGCCAGCAGTTCCTATGGGTTAGTCCAAGAGACCCAGTACTTC. Based on the CDR3 plus reference TRBV28 and TRBJ2-5, the full variable domain is DVKVTQSSRYLVKRTGEKVFLECVQDMDHENMFWYRQDPGLGLRLIYFSYDVKMKEKGDIPEGYSVSREKKERFSLILESASTNQTSMYLCASSSYGLVQETQYFGPGTRLLVL.

The chain is built from TRBV20-1 and TRBJ1-5; 8 nucleotides align to TRBD1. The V and J ends lost 2 bases and 6 bases, in that order; junction bases with no gene match: 3. This CDR3 contains 13 residues. Germline CDR1 and CDR2: DFQATT and SNEGSKA (reference sequence). The chain's CDR3 is CSARTGGGQPQHF. In DNA, the CDR3 is TGCAGTGCTAGAACAGGGGGAGGTCAGCCCCAGCATTTT.

This clonotype was recorded a few times. The gene calls are TRBV21-1 and TRBJ2-3. TRBV21-1 is assigned pseudogene status. The CDR3 totals 15 residues. CDR3 DNA sequence: TGTGCCAGCAGCAAGAAGGTTCGCGGCACAGATACGCAGTATTTT. Residues: CASSKKVRGTDTQYF.

V is TRBV4-2 and J is TRBJ2-3; D is unresolved. Germline values: CDR1 LGHNA, CDR2 YNFKEQ. Trimming cost V 0 bases and J 9 bases, with 7 bases left between them. This CDR3 region has 12 residues. CDR3 in DNA: TGTGCCAGCAGCCAAGAGTCAGCCACGCAGTATTTT. Amino acid sequence: CASSQESATQYF.

This clonotype has a handful of counts. The V gene is TRBV5-1, the J gene TRBJ2-7; 7 positions agree with TRBD2. Germline values: CDR1 SGHRS, CDR2 YFSETQ. This CDR3 is 15 amino acids long. The V gene end was trimmed by 4 bases and the J gene end by 4 bases; junction bases not matched to a gene: 11. CDR3 DNA: TGCGCCAGCAGCGCCGCATCTAGCGGTGGGTACGAGCAGTACTTC. Translation gives CASSAASSGGYEQYF. The full variable domain, its missing parts supplied by reference TRBV5-1 and TRBJ2-7, is KAGVTQTPRYLIKTRGQQVTLSCSPISGHRSVSWYQQTPGQGLQFLFEYFSETQRNKGNFPGRFSGRQFSNSRSEMNVSTLELGDSALYLCASSAASSGGYEQYFGPGTRLTVT.

The rearrangement joins TRBV4-1 to TRBJ2-1; D remains ambiguous. V lost 1 base and J 4 bases, leaving 11 bases between the germline ends. This CDR3 has 15 residues. Germline-derived CDR1 and CDR2 are MGHRA and YSYEKL. The CDR3 nucleotides are TGCGCCAGCAGCCAAGCGTTAGGGAATTACAATGAGCAGTTCTTC. Its translation: CASSQALGNYNEQFF.

The V and J genes are TRBV20-1 and TRBJ1-2; D not resolved. The CDR3 extends over 15 amino acids. Trimming removed 2 bases from V and 2 bases from J, with 15 bases in between. Germline values: CDR1 DFQATT, CDR2 SNEGSKA (reference sequence). For the CDR3, the DNA is TGCAGTGCTAGACAAGCCGGGATCTTAAACTATGGCTACACCTTC. Its protein is CSARQAGILNYGYTF.

The chain links TRBV11-2 to TRBJ1-4; D remains ambiguous. There are 16 residues in the CDR3. CDR1 SGHAT and CDR2 FQNNGV come from the germline V gene. V shed 0 bases and J shed 6 bases, with 14 bases lying between them. The CDR3 sequence is CASSLDVSRVYEKLFF. Written as DNA, the CDR3 is TGTGCCAGCAGCTTAGACGTCAGCCGAGTTTATGAAAAACTGTTTTTT.

The chain recombines TRBV28 with TRBJ2-5, with 7 bases that match TRBD1. CDR1 and CDR2 (germline): MDHEN, SYDVKM. This CDR3 spans 14 amino acids. The junction had 7 bases not matched to a gene; V was cut back by 4 bases and J by 5 bases. This CDR3 is CASSYRQGIETQYF. CDR3 nucleotide sequence: TGTGCCAGCAGTTACCGACAGGGCATCGAGACCCAGTACTTC.

A few counts support this clonotype. The V and J genes are TRBV5-5 and TRBJ1-5; maybe TRBD1 (5 bases). There are 17 residues in the CDR3. The ends were cut back, 0 bases at V and 4 bases at J, with 17 bases in the middle. Germline assignment: CDR1 SGHKS and CDR2 YYEKEE (reference sequence). CDR3 bases: TGTGCCAGCAGCTTGGTGGGGGGGAACGGATTAAATCAGCCCCAGCATTTT. Amino acid sequence: CASSLVGGNGLNQPQHF.